Listed here is a single TCR beta chain. Its antigen is unknown. Participants comprised healthy donors of bone marrow. This sample is part of a study of cytomegalovirus exposure and HLA in healthy donors. Study-level information: Caucasian-associated ancestry cluster membership applied to approximately 84% of about 370 genotyped donors. General study results and limits: Rare sequences made up most TCRs, while some public TCRs were found in many donors. An analysis that was carried out later associated 15,000 to 20,000 TCR beta sequences with HLA alleles at 0.05 false discovery rate.

The primer mix had 60 Vbeta and 13 Jbeta primers. The assay was immunoSEQ multiplex PCR, and TCRdb's table has in-frame clones only and misses some. The sample shows about 150,000 clones, approximately 80% of them seen only once. Sequencing input: PBMCs. The sequence derives from a male donor in good health and CMV-seronegative.

The CDR3 DNA reads TGTGCCAGCAGCGGTGGGACAGGGGGCTCCCCTTATAGCACAGATACGCAGTATTTT. Translation: CASSGGTGGSPYSTDTQYF. This chain connects TRBV7-6 to TRBJ2-3; 12 bases map to TRBD1. This CDR3 is 19 amino acids long. Trimming removed 5 bases from V and 0 bases from J; junction bases left unmatched: 12. Germline-derived CDR1 and CDR2 are SGHVS and FNYEAQ.